This T cell receptor beta chain derives from a study of cytomegalovirus exposure and HLA in healthy donors. Germline CDR1 MDHEN, CDR2 SYDVKM. V was shortened by 7 bases and J by 3 bases, with 13 bases between the two germline ends. This CDR3 contains 13 residues. Both 60 Vbeta primers and 13 Jbeta primers went into the PCR. In the study's own analysis: Later, an analysis found about 77 million unique TCR beta chains, and approximately 10 million of these were shared. Using immunoSEQ multiplex PCR, the repertoire was profiled, and TCRdb retains in-frame clones only, with some absent. V and J calls plus clone size are reproduced from that table; the DNA served to infer D and trimming. Of more than 95,000 clones listed, around 72% are singletons.

Sample: PBMCs. The source is a man aged 25 to 45 in good health and CMV-seronegative. The rearrangement uses TRBV28 and TRBJ2-7; possibly TRBD1 for D (5 bases). CDR3 amino acids: CASKLRQNYEQYF. DNA of the CDR3: TGTGCCAGCAAACTTCGACAGAACTACGAGCAGTACTTC.